This TCR beta chain was identified during a study of metastatic and nonmetastatic thyroid tumors. Study conclusions and caveats: Benign nodules were reported to have significantly lower TCR beta diversity than malignant thyroid tumors, in blood and tumor.

The CDR3 covers 15 residues. V shed 4 bases and J 2 bases; nucleotides not matched to a gene: 5. CDR1 and CDR2 (germline): MNHEY, SVGEGT. The entire patient cohort was treatment-naive prior to thyroid surgery. TCRdb ran MiXCR on the PCR reads. Seen here are 7,000 to 10,000 clones, 29% observed once, and the top ten hold 20% to 25%. This clone is labeled as medium-sized (0.01 to 0.1%). No antigen is known for it. The sequencing input was tumor tissue. This TCR was sampled from a female donor with papillary thyroid cancer or a benign thyroid nodule (not recorded which). Some clones in this sample may be carry-over from other donors' samples. This rearrangement joins TRBV6-2 or TRBV6-3 to TRBJ2-3; 8 nucleotides agree with TRBD1. The CDR3 coding sequence is TGTGCCAGCAGTTCGACAGGGGTATTCACAGATACGCAGTATTTT. Encoded protein: CASSSTGVFTDTQYF.